Below, one T cell receptor (beta chain) is given with its context. The repertoire was sequenced with immunoSEQ multiplex PCR; TCRdb's copy has only in-frame clones and lacks some. The table lists around 30,000 clones, over 80% of them singletons. The sample is drawn from a study of OX40 agonist ivuxolimab in advanced cancers. In the study overall: Earlier anti-PD-1, anti-PD-L1 or anti-CTLA-4 therapy was permitted; 30% to 50% had received some. Among those treated, three patients had partial responses, one with hepatocellular carcinoma and two with cutaneous melanoma.

Any history of autoimmune disease or systemic immunosuppression disqualified patients. This CDR3 is 16 amino acids long. CDR1 and CDR2 from the germline V gene are SGDLS and YYNGEE. V was clipped by 3 bases and J by 3 bases; unmatched bases: 11. The receptor was isolated from an adult with an advanced solid tumor such as melanoma, head and neck, liver or kidney cancer. This material consisted of CD4+ or CD8+ T cells sorted from blood, taken in a trial of the OX40 agonist ivuxolimab. The chain carries TRBV9 and TRBJ2-7; 8 positions agree with TRBD1. CDR3 region: CASSARTGTGSYEQYF. For the CDR3, the DNA is TGTGCCAGCAGCGCGCGCACCGGGACAGGTAGCTACGAGCAGTACTTC.